The 19 T cell receptor beta chains reported below all come from one sample, sequenced in a study of cytomegalovirus exposure and HLA in healthy donors. Both 60 Vbeta primers and 13 Jbeta primers went into the PCR. Assay: immunoSEQ multiplex PCR; the TCRdb copy retains only in-frame clones and omits some. The profile shows approximately 150,000 clones, approximately 80% of them singletons. Source material: PBMCs. The receptors originated from a woman in her thirties or forties in good health and CMV-seronegative.

V and J are TRBV7-2 and TRBJ2-3, with 9 bases matching TRBD1. The trim removed 5 bases at V and 6 bases at J, leaving 3 bases unmatched. CDR1 and CDR2 from the germline V gene are SGHTA and FQGNSA. The CDR3 runs to 13 residues. DNA of the CDR3: TGTGCCAGCAGCGCGGACAGGGGTGATACGCAGTATTTT. This gives the protein CASSADRGDTQYF.

This clone was recorded once. This chain joins TRBV28 and TRBJ2-7; 15 bases agree with TRBD2. J lost 8 bases, V lost 1 base, and 3 bases had no gene match. CDR3 length: 15 residues. CDR1 and CDR2 (germline): MDHEN, SYDVKM. The CDR3 nucleotides read TGTGCCAGCAGTTTATCCGGACTAGCGGGGGGGCAGCAGTACTTC. The encoded protein is CASSLSGLAGGQQYF. The full variable domain, rest sourced from reference TRBV28 and TRBJ2-7, is DVKVTQSSRYLVKRTGEKVFLECVQDMDHENMFWYRQDPGLGLRLIYFSYDVKMKEKGDIPEGYSVSREKKERFSLILESASTNQTSMYLCASSLSGLAGGQQYFGPGTRLTVT.

V usage is TRBV4-2 and J usage is TRBJ2-7; the D gene is possibly TRBD2 (7 bases). Trimming took off 0 bases at V and 4 bases at J, with 16 bases between the two ends. Germline loops: CDR1 LGHNA, CDR2 YNFKEQ. CDR3 length equals 16 residues. The CDR3 loop reads CASSQEGEGEIYEQYF. DNA of the CDR3: TGTGCCAGCAGCCAAGAAGGGGAGGGGGAAATATACGAGCAGTACTTC.

V is TRBV5-1 and J is TRBJ2-3, with a weak D call TRBD1 (6 bases). The germline V gene encodes CDR1 SGHRS and CDR2 YFSETQ. Deletions cut 6 bases from V and 4 bases from J, with 18 bases between. The CDR3 loop spans 15 amino acids. In DNA form, the CDR3 reads TGCGCCAGCACCGGACAGAGCCCCTTAGCAGATACGCAGTATTTT. This codes for CASTGQSPLADTQYF.

The chain recombines TRBV7-8 with TRBJ1-5; D unresolved. The CDR3 is 13 amino acids. Germline V gene data show CDR1 as SGHVS and CDR2 as FQNEAQ. Trimming pared 3 bases from V and 9 bases from J, leaving 12 bases between. The chain's CDR3 is CASSFGTRGPQHF. As DNA, the CDR3 is TGTGCCAGCAGCTTTGGTACCCGAGGGCCCCAGCATTTT.

On this clone: Germline and junction disagree at one end, which may indicate a read error. The chain combines TRBV7-9 with TRBJ2-7, with 15 bases matching TRBD2. The CDR3 sequence is 19 residues long. The germline V gene encodes CDR1 SEHNR and CDR2 FQNEAQ (reference sequence). The CDR3 coding sequence is TGTTCCAGCAGCCCCCGGGCGGACCGGACTAGCGGGAGGGCCTACGAGCAGTACTTC. Its protein product is CSSSPRADRTSGRAYEQYF.

The chain recombines TRBV19 with TRBJ2-7; 10 nucleotides line up with TRBD2. The junction had 1 base not matched to a gene; V was cut back by 3 bases and J by 2 bases. The CDR3 spans 14 residues. In germline, CDR1 is LNHDA, CDR2 SQIVND (reference sequence). Written as DNA, the CDR3 is TGTGCCAGTAGTATTGGGACTAGCGCCTACGAGCAGTACTTC. Translating it yields CASSIGTSAYEQYF.

This clone was seen once. The chain carries TRBV7-9 and TRBJ1-2; D is unresolved. Trimming pared 3 bases from V and 1 base from J, leaving 12 bases between. Germline assignment: CDR1 SEHNR and CDR2 FQNEAQ (reference sequence). The CDR3 is 15 amino acids. CDR3 amino acids: CASSLWIRGNYGYTF. The CDR3 DNA reads as TGTGCCAGCAGCTTGTGGATTCGGGGTAACTATGGCTACACCTTC.

The chain couples TRBV27 to TRBJ1-6; the D gene is possibly TRBD1 (6 bases). Per germline, CDR1 MNHEY and CDR2 SMNVEV (reference sequence). The ends were cut back, 5 bases at V and 9 bases at J, with 14 bases in the middle. The CDR3 extends over 14 amino acids. The CDR3 loop is CASSADRVRSPLHF. The DNA of the CDR3 is TGTGCCAGCAGTGCGGACAGAGTGCGTTCACCCCTCCACTTT.

This chain uses TRBV11-3 with TRBJ2-4; the match to TRBD1 covers 7 bases. The junction had 3 bases not matched to a gene; V was cut back by 3 bases and J by 1 base. CDR1 and CDR2 from the germline V gene are SGHNT and YENEEA. The CDR3 runs to 15 residues. CDR3 DNA: TGTGCCAGCAGCTTTGGGACAGTGGCCAAAAACATTCAGTACTTC. Translating gives CASSFGTVAKNIQYF.

The chain carries TRBV19 and TRBJ1-1; tentative D call: TRBD1 (5 bases). This CDR3 comprises 16 residues. Per the germline V gene, CDR1 is LNHDA and CDR2 is SQIVND (reference sequence). With 3 bases removed from V and 1 base from J, the gap between germline ends came to 15 bases. In DNA form, the CDR3 reads TGTGCCAGTAGTATCAGACAGACAGCACAGAACACTGAAGCTTTCTTT. This encodes CASSIRQTAQNTEAFF.

The chain carries TRBV9 and TRBJ1-4, with a weak D call TRBD1 (6 bases). V lost 1 base, J lost 3 bases, and 10 bases lay in between. Germline V lookup: CDR1 SGDLS, CDR2 YYNGEE. The CDR3 is made up of 15 amino acids. CDR3 nucleotides: TGTGCCAGCAGCGTAATGGGGGCGGCTAATGAAAAACTGTTTTTT. Its translation is CASSVMGAANEKLFF.

This clone was seen only a few times. One junction end does not reproduce the germline sequence, and a read error may be involved. The rearrangement joins TRBV14 to TRBJ2-6; a weak D match, TRBD1 (5 bases). The CDR3 has 15 residues. Germline CDR1 is SGHDN and CDR2 is FVKESK. Here the CDR3 reads CASSQVRSGANGLTF. The CDR3 DNA follows: TGTGCCAGCAGCCAAGTTCGGTCTGGGGCCAACGGCCTGACTTTC.

This chain joins TRBV11-2 and TRBJ1-3, with TRBD1 identical over 10 bases. V trimming: 1 base; J trimming: 2 bases; junction bases outside the gene matches: 2. Per the germline V gene, CDR1 is SGHAT and CDR2 is FQNNGV. The CDR3 extends over 16 amino acids. CDR3 sequence: CASSLVGTGAGNTIYF. The CDR3 DNA sequence: TGTGCCAGCAGCTTAGTAGGGACAGGGGCTGGAAACACCATATATTTT.

The chain recombines TRBV7-9 with TRBJ2-7, with 8 bases identical to TRBD2. The CDR3 has 15 amino acids. From germline, CDR1 is SEHNR and CDR2 FQNEAQ (reference sequence). V shed 5 bases and J 2 bases; nucleotides not matched to a gene: 8. CDR3 sequence: CASSDTGRATYEQYF. The CDR3 coding sequence is TGTGCCAGCAGCGACACCGGGAGGGCCACCTACGAGCAGTACTTC. Filled out from reference TRBV7-9 and TRBJ2-7, the complete variable domain reads DTGVSQNPRHKITKRGQNVTFRCDPISEHNRLYWYRQTLGQGPEFLTYFQNEAQLEKSRLLSDRFSAERPKGSFSTLEIQRTEQGDSAMYLCASSDTGRATYEQYFGPGTRLTVT.

The rearrangement joins TRBV15 to TRBJ2-2; D ambiguous. CDR3 length: 12 residues. Germline V lookup: CDR1 LNHNV, CDR2 YYDKDF (reference sequence). Trimming removed 0 bases at V and 7 bases at J, with 3 bases between. As DNA, the CDR3 is TGTGCCACCAGCAGAGATAGCGGGGAGCTGTTTTTT. Translation: CATSRDSGELFF.

A single count supports this clone. The V and J genes are TRBV7-2 and TRBJ2-1; weak D call: TRBD1 (8 bases). Germline V gene data show CDR1 as SGHTA and CDR2 as FQGNSA. The V end lost 6 bases, the J end lost 1 base, and 13 bases lay between the germline ends. This CDR3 is 15 amino acids long. The CDR3 DNA reads as TGTGCCAGCAGTTACAGGGGGGGATCCTACAATGAGCAGTTCTTC. Its translation is CASSYRGGSYNEQFF.

The chain is built from TRBV28 and TRBJ2-7; 9 positions match TRBD1. CDR3 length: 13 amino acids. V shed 4 bases, J shed 4 bases, and the junction held 2 bases outside the gene matches. In germline, CDR1 is MDHEN, CDR2 SYDVKM. CDR3 DNA: TGTGCCAGCAGTTCCGACAGGGGGTACGAGCAGTACTTC. The encoded protein is CASSSDRGYEQYF.

This clone has more than one count but fewer than ten. V and J are TRBV4-1 and TRBJ2-3; TRBD1 matches at 8 bases. Germline CDR1 reads MGHRA; CDR2 reads YSYEKL. Trimming took 4 bases from V and 3 from J; bases not matched to a gene: 6. The CDR3 contains 15 residues. CDR3 sequence (DNA): TGCGCCAGCAGCCTCCGGGACAGGCGAACAGATACGCAGTATTTT. Protein sequence: CASSLRDRRTDTQYF.